The clone carrying this TCR beta chain has just a few counts. Its antigen is currently unknown. The data were taken from a study of blood T cells in healthy people across ages. General study points: Strong correlation was found linking TCR beta diversity to naive T cell percentage. With age, beta diversity per million T cells declined roughly linearly, significantly by 30 to 40.

Individuals who donated were healthy Caucasians from Russia aged about 6 to 100. A second roughly 6 to 11 cycle PCR used barcoded and J-beta primers. TCRdb re-analysed the 5' RACE reads in MiXCR, keeping a single row per CDR3 protein. The table includes approximately 1,000,000 distinct CDR3 sequences, around 43% detected once. The germline gives CDR1 DFQATT, CDR2 SNEGSKA (reference sequence). The germline V and J ends were trimmed by 0 bases and 2 bases, with 14 bases remaining between them. The CDR3 loop spans 15 amino acids. The gene calls are TRBV20-1 and TRBJ2-7; tentatively, D is TRBD2 (6 bases). Sample: blood. The source is a woman in her fifties or sixties in good health. CDR3 DNA: TGCAGTGCTAGAGATAGGAGTAGCGGCACCTACGAGCAGTACTTC. Translated: CSARDRSSGTYEQYF.